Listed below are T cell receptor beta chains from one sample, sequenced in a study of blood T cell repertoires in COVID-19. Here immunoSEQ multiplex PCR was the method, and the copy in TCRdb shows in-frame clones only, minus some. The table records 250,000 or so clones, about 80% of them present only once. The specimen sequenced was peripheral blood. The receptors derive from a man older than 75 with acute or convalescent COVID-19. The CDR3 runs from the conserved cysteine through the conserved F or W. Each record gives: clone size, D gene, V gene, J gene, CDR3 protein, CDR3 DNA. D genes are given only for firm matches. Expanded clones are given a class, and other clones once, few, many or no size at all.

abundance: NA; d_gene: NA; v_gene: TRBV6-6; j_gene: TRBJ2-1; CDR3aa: CASSPPGEVNEQFF; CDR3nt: TGTGCCAGCAGTCCTCCCGGGGAGGTCAATGAGCAGTTCTTC
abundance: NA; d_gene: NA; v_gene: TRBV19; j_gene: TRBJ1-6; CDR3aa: CASSSTYNSPLHF; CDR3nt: TGTGCCAGCTCTAGCACCTATAATTCACCCCTCCACTTT
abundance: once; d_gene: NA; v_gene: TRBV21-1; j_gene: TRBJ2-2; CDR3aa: CASSKRAGNTGELFF; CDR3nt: TGTGCCAGCAGCAAGAGGGCAGGGAACACCGGGGAGCTGTTTTTT
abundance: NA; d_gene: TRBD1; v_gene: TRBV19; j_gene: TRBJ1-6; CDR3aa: CASRRTGRNSPLHF; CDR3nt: TGTGCCAGTAGAAGGACAGGCCGGAATTCACCCCTCCACTTT
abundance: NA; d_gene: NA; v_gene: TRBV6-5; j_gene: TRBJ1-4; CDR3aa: CASSYLQGNEKLFF; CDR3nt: TGTGCCAGCAGTTATCTCCAGGGAAATGAAAAACTGTTTTTT
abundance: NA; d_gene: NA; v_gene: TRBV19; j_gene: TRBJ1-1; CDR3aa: CASSIGAILMGTEAFF; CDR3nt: TGTGCCAGTAGTATTGGGGCAATCTTAATGGGCACTGAAGCTTTCTTT
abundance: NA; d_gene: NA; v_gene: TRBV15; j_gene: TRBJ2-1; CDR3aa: CATSRGHTYSYNEQFF; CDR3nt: TGTGCCACCAGCAGAGGACACACCTACTCCTACAATGAGCAGTTCTTC
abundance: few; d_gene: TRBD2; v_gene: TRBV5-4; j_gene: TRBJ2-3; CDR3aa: CASSLLLAGGVGTQYF; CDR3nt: TGTGCCAGCAGCTTGCTACTAGCGGGAGGGGTGGGCACGCAGTATTTT
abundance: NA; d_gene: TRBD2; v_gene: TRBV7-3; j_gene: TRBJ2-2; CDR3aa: CASSLKGSTSLYTGELFF; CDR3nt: TGTGCCAGCAGCTTAAAAGGGTCGACTAGCTTGTACACCGGGGAGCTGTTTTTT
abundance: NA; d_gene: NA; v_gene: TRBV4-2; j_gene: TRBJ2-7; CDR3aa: CASSQGPSSYEQYF; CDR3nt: TGTGCCAGCAGCCAAGGCCCCAGCTCCTACGAGCAGTACTTC
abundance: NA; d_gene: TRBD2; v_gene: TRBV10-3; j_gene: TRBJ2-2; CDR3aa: CAISAWTSGSTGELFF; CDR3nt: TGTGCCATCAGTGCATGGACTAGCGGGAGCACCGGGGAGCTGTTTTTT
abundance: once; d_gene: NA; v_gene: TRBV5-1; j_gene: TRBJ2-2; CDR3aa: CASSSSGLGELFF; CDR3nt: TGCGCCAGCAGCTCCTCTGGGCTTGGGGAGCTGTTTTTT
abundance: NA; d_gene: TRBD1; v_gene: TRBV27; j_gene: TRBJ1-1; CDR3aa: CASSSGQGNTEAFF; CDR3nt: TGTGCCAGCAGTTCCGGACAGGGGAACACTGAAGCTTTCTTT
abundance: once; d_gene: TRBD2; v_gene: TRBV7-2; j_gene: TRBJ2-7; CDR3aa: CASSFLSGRRDEQYF; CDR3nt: TGTGCCAGCAGCTTCCTTAGCGGGAGACGCGACGAGCAGTACTTC
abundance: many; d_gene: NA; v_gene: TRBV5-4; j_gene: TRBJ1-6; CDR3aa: CASSYKNRNNSPLHF; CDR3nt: TGTGCCAGCAGCTATAAGAACAGGAACAATTCACCCCTCCACTTT
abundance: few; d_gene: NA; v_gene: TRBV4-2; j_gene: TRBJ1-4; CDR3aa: CASSQGGVSEKLFF; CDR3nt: TGTGCCAGCAGCCAAGGGGGGGTTAGCGAAAAACTGTTTTTT
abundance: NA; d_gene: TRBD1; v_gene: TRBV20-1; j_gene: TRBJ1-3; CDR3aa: CSASPTQGVQGNTIYF; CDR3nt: TGCAGTGCTAGTCCAACTCAGGGGGTTCAAGGAAACACCATATATTTT
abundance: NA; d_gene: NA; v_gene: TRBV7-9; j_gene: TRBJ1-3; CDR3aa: CASTPGGRSSGNTIYF; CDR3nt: TGTGCCAGCACTCCGGGGGGACGGAGCTCTGGAAACACCATATATTTT
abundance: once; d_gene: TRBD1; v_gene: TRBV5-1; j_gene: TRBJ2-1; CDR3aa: CASSLVPGTDNEQFF; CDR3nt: TGCGCCAGCAGCTTGGTGCCCGGGACAGACAATGAGCAGTTCTTC
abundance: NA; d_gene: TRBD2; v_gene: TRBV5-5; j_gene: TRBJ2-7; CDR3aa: CASSLEGTSGGEQYF; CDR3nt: TGTGCCAGCAGCTTGGAAGGGACTAGCGGCGGCGAGCAGTACTTC
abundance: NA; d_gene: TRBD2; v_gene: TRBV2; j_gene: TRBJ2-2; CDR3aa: CASQREGRAGELFF; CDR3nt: TGTGCCAGCCAGCGGGAGGGCCGAGCCGGGGAGCTGTTTTTT
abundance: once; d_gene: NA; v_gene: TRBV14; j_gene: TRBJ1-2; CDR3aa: CASSQERTISYGYTF; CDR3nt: TGTGCCAGCAGCCAAGAAAGGACAATATCCTATGGCTACACCTTC
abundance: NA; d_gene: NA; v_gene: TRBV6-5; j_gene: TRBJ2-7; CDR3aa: CASSYSVGAEQYF; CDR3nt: TGTGCCAGCAGTTACTCGGTGGGGGCCGAGCAGTACTTC
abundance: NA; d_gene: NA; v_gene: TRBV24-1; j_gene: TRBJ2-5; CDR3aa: CATSAGYQETQYF; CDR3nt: TGTGCCACCAGTGCGGGGTACCAAGAGACCCAGTACTTC
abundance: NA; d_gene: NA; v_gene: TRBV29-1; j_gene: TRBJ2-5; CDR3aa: CSSSQEAGETQYF; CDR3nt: TGCAGTTCATCGCAGGAGGCCGGAGAGACCCAGTACTTC
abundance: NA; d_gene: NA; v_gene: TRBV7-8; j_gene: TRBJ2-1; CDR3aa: CATRRDIGNEQFF; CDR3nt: TGTGCCACCCGCCGGGACATAGGCAATGAGCAGTTCTTC
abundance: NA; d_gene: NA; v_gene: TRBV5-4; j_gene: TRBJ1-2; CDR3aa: CASSLAQVNYGYTF; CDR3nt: TGTGCCAGCAGCTTGGCCCAGGTTAACTATGGCTACACCTTC